Below are 4 T cell receptor beta chains sequenced from a single sample in a study of T cells expressing NK-cell markers. Following a re-call of the 5' RACE reads, TCRdb has one entry per CDR3 protein and lacks DNA. Recorded here are some 600,000 distinct CDR3 sequences; the top ten clones represent roughly 3.6%. Sequencing was done on a sample of blood T cells: a sorted CD56 or NKG2C T cell subset, CD4+ or CD8+ T cells, or bulk PBMC T cells (not recorded which). These receptors all stem from a man between 18 and 29 years old in good health.

J is TRBJ1-5 and V is TRBV28; with no DNA, the TCRdb D assignment of TRBD1 cannot be verified. Germline loops: CDR1 MDHEN, CDR2 SYDVKM. This CDR3 spans 16 amino acids. CDR3 region: CASRSPGVWSNQPQHF.

The genes are TRBV14 and TRBJ2-6. CDR3 length equals 16 residues. From germline, CDR1 is SGHDN and CDR2 FVKESK. The CDR3 sequence: CASSQNPEPGANVLTF.

The chain carries TRBV12-3 or TRBV12-4 and TRBJ2-5. This CDR3 spans 14 amino acids. CDR3 sequence: CASSFVGVVETQYF.

The V gene is TRBV5-1, the J gene TRBJ1-5. The CDR3 length is 14 residues. The germline gives CDR1 SGHRS, CDR2 YFSETQ. CDR3 amino acids: CASSLDITHQPQHF.